A single sample is the source of the 23 T cell receptor beta chains below, sequenced in a study of molecular identifiers for immune sequencing clone quantification. TCRdb used MiXCR to reprocess the PCR reads, holding one entry per CDR3 protein. The data contain about 36,000 distinct CDR3 sequences, approximately 18% of them singletons. Sequenced sample: naive CD8+ T cells from blood, with Jurkat cell RNA spiked in. Specified subset: FACS-sorted CD8+CD4-CCR7+CD45RA+ naive T cells. These receptors all come from a human donor in good health. Some libraries in this study had Jurkat cell RNA spiked in.

With regard to this clonotype: A much larger clonotype is one base distant, so this may be a read error. The CDR3 DNA reads TGTGCCAGCAGTTTAAGTGTCTTGGTTACCTCCTACGAGCAGTACTTC. It is translated as CASSLSVLVTSYEQYF. This chain links TRBV27 with TRBJ2-7; no clear D gene. The CDR3 is made up of 16 amino acids. V lost 2 bases, J lost 0 bases, and 14 bases lay in between. CDR1 and CDR2 (germline): MNHEY, SMNVEV (reference sequence).

The chain uses TRBV21-1 and TRBJ2-6; TRBD1 is the table's D call, not checked against the DNA. TRBV21-1 counts as a pseudogene. This CDR3 region has 16 residues. The CDR3 nucleotides are TGTGCCAACACAGGGTTCCCTAGCTTTGGGGCCAACGTCCTGGCTTTC. It translates to CANTGFPSFGANVLAF.

A few counts support this clonotype. The chain carries TRBV7-9 and TRBJ2-1; TRBD2 might be the D (6 bases). The CDR3 runs 14 residues. CDR1 and CDR2 (germline): SEHNR, FQNEAQ (reference sequence). V was shortened by 5 bases and J by 4 bases, with 12 bases between the two germline ends. DNA of the CDR3: TGTGCCAGCAGCCCTACGGGAGTATACAATGAGCAGTTCTTC. It codes for CASSPTGVYNEQFF. The whole variable domain, filled in from reference TRBV7-9 and TRBJ2-1, reads DTGVSQNPRHKITKRGQNVTFRCDPISEHNRLYWYRQTLGQGPEFLTYFQNEAQLEKSRLLSDRFSAERPKGSFSTLEIQRTEQGDSAMYLCASSPTGVYNEQFFGPGTRLTVL.

This clonotype is medium-sized. This rearrangement joins TRBV20-1 to TRBJ2-7; D perhaps matches TRBD1 (5 bases). Deletions cut 6 bases from V and 5 bases from J, with 26 bases between. Per germline, CDR1 DFQATT and CDR2 SNEGSKA (reference sequence). The CDR3 length is 16 residues. The CDR3 sequence: CSAPPQTDLTNNEQYF. In nucleotides, the CDR3 is TGCAGTGCCCCTCCCCAGACAGACCTAACCAACAACGAGCAGTACTTC.

The sample holds many counts of this clonotype. The chain recombines TRBV28 with TRBJ2-5, with a weak D call TRBD1 (5 bases). Germline V lookup: CDR1 MDHEN, CDR2 SYDVKM. V lost 4 bases and J lost 4, with 13 bases in between. This CDR3 has 14 amino acids. The CDR3: CASSWAGPGETQYF. The CDR3 nucleotides read TGTGCCAGCAGTTGGGCAGGGCCGGGAGAGACCCAGTACTTC.

On this clonotype: This could be a read error, since a much larger clone is one nucleotide away. The V and J genes are TRBV7-3 and TRBJ2-3; weak D call: TRBD2 (5 bases). The germline V gene encodes CDR1 SGHTA and CDR2 FQGTGA. The V end lost 3 bases, the J end lost 4 bases, and 17 bases lay between the germline ends. CDR3 length: 16 residues. DNA for the CDR3: TGTGCCAGCAGCTTTGTAGTGGGAGCCTCGGCAGATACGCAGTATTTT. It yields the protein CASSFVVGASADTQYF. Full variable domain (missing parts from reference TRBV7-3 and TRBJ2-3): GAGVSQTPSNKVTEKGKYVELRCDPISGHTALYWYRQSLGQGPEFLIYFQGTGAADDSGLPNDRFFAVRPEGSVSTLKIQRTERGDSAVYLCASSFVVGASADTQYFGPGTRLTVL.

This clonotype was observed many times. V gene TRBV29-1 combines with J gene TRBJ2-3, with D possibly matching TRBD1 (6 bases). With 6 bases removed from V and 2 bases from J, the gap between germline ends came to 12 bases. The CDR3 contains 13 residues. Germline CDR1 and CDR2: SQVTM and ANQGSEA. The CDR3 bases are TGCAGCGTGCCGGGACACACCACAGATACGCAGTATTTT. Translating gives CSVPGHTTDTQYF.

Many counts were recorded for this clonotype. The chain carries TRBV11-2 and TRBJ2-1; 10 nucleotides align to TRBD2. The CDR3 covers 16 residues. The germline V gene has CDR1 SGHAT and CDR2 FQNNGV. Trimming at V came to 5 bases and at J to 3 bases, leaving 7 bases not matched to a gene. CDR3: CASSLPSSGSYNEQFF. The CDR3 DNA reads TGTGCCAGCAGCCTCCCTTCTAGCGGGAGCTACAATGAGCAGTTCTTC.

This clonotype was counted many times. The chain is built from TRBV6-2 or TRBV6-3 and TRBJ2-6; D not resolved. The CDR3 sequence is 17 residues long. Germline assignment: CDR1 MNHEY and CDR2 SVGEGT. The V gene lost 0 bases and the J gene lost 0 bases, with 9 bases spanning the gap. The CDR3 protein is CASSYSTADSGANVLTF. The CDR3, as DNA: TGTGCCAGCAGTTACTCGACGGCGGACTCTGGGGCCAACGTCCTGACTTTC.

The genes are TRBV19 and TRBJ2-5; 8 bases are a match to TRBD2. The CDR3 runs to 14 residues. The germline gives CDR1 LNHDA, CDR2 SQIVND (reference sequence). The J segment lost 5 bases and the V segment lost 7 bases, leaving 9 bases of the junction unmatched. CDR3 sequence (DNA): TGTGCCAGTACTCCGGGACTAGGGTTGGAGACCCAGTACTTC. Protein: CASTPGLGLETQYF.

The table lists this clonotype with many counts. The chain recombines TRBV28 with TRBJ1-2; no reliable D call. The V end was cut by 7 bases, the J end by 4 bases, with 13 bases between. The CDR3 runs to 13 residues. Per the germline V gene, CDR1 is MDHEN and CDR2 is SYDVKM. CDR3 amino acids: CASTEGFFYGYTF. CDR3 DNA sequence: TGTGCCAGCACCGAGGGTTTCTTCTATGGCTACACCTTC.

There are many counts of this clonotype. The chain combines TRBV29-1 with TRBJ1-1; maybe TRBD1 (6 bases). Germline V lookup: CDR1 SQVTM, CDR2 ANQGSEA. This CDR3 is 13 amino acids long. The V end lost 7 bases, the J end lost 4 bases, and 16 bases lay between the germline ends. The CDR3 DNA is TGCAGCGCCCTGACAGGATCGGGCACTGAAGCTTTCTTT. As protein: CSALTGSGTEAFF.

Notes on this clonotype: With a much larger clone just one base away, this may be a read error. The chain joins TRBV4-2 to TRBJ2-7; 9 nucleotides match TRBD2. Germline V gene data show CDR1 as LGHNA and CDR2 as YNFKEQ. The CDR3 totals 14 residues. The CDR3 here is CTSSRTSVSYEQYF. CDR3 coding DNA: TGTACCAGCAGTCGGACTAGCGTCTCCTACGAGCAGTACTTC.

The chain links TRBV28 to TRBJ2-1, with unresolved D. There are 13 residues in the CDR3. The ends were cut back, 8 bases at V and 2 bases at J, with 10 bases in the middle. CDR1 is MDHEN, CDR2 SYDVKM, per germline. CDR3 sequence reads: CASGPGPYNEQFF. The CDR3 region has the DNA TGTGCCAGCGGACCGGGCCCCTACAATGAGCAGTTCTTC.

Here the CDR3 DNA reads TGTGCCAGCAGCTTGGAGTTAGGGGCCGCCTACGAGCAGTACTTC. Encoded protein: CASSLELGAAYEQYF. The chain couples TRBV5-5 to TRBJ2-7; TRBD1 is a possible D gene (5 bases). Germline CDR1 and CDR2: SGHKS and YYEKEE (reference sequence). This CDR3 spans 15 amino acids. V dropped 0 bases and J dropped 2 bases, with 12 bases sitting between them.

This clonotype was seen at least ten times. V and J are TRBV12-3 or TRBV12-4 and TRBJ1-1; no firm D call. V lost 7 bases to trimming and J lost 9 bases, with 12 bases between them. The CDR3 loop spans 11 amino acids. This chain's CDR3 is CASTPGRQAFF. DNA of the CDR3: TGTGCCAGCACTCCCGGTCGGCAAGCTTTCTTT.

The table lists this clonotype with many counts. The rearrangement links TRBV12-3 or TRBV12-4 to TRBJ2-7; no clear D. The CDR3 length is 14 residues. Trimming stripped 3 bases from V and 0 bases from J, with 9 bases between. CDR3 nucleotides: TGTGCCAGCAGTTTTGGACCGAGCTCCTACGAGCAGTACTTC. Its translation is CASSFGPSSYEQYF.

The table lists this clonotype with a few counts. This chain connects TRBV7-8 to TRBJ2-7, with 7 bases lining up with TRBD2. V was pared by 5 bases and J by 5 bases, with 18 bases of the junction left unmatched. The CDR3 runs 17 residues. Per the germline V gene, CDR1 is SGHVS and CDR2 is FQNEAQ. CDR3 region: CASSHFGAGSVIHEQYF. The CDR3 DNA reads as TGTGCCAGCAGCCACTTTGGAGCGGGATCTGTTATACACGAGCAGTACTTC.

This clonotype was counted many times. The rearrangement links TRBV7-2 to TRBJ2-3, with D uncertain. In germline, CDR1 is SGHTA, CDR2 FQGNSA. CDR3 size: 15 residues. With 1 base removed from V and 2 bases from J, the gap between germline ends came to 10 bases. CDR3 sequence: CASSLVSAPTDTQYF. The CDR3 nucleotides are TGTGCCAGCAGCTTAGTATCTGCCCCCACAGATACGCAGTATTTT.

This clonotype has ten or more counts. The V and J genes are TRBV28 and TRBJ2-1; TRBD1 matches 10 bases. This CDR3 contains 17 residues. Per the germline V gene, CDR1 is MDHEN and CDR2 is SYDVKM. With V trimmed by 7 bases and J by 6 bases, 15 bases remained unmatched. The CDR3 region is CASNLFPGQGPSNEQFF. CDR3 DNA sequence: TGTGCCAGCAATCTTTTCCCGGGACAGGGGCCCTCCAATGAGCAGTTCTTC.

This clonotype came up many times. J is TRBJ2-2 and V is TRBV13; D unclear. The CDR3 loop spans 16 amino acids. With 3 bases removed from V and 1 base from J, the gap between germline ends came to 12 bases. The germline V gene encodes CDR1 PRHDT and CDR2 FYEKMQ (reference sequence). The CDR3 nucleotides are TGTGCCAGCAGCTTGCCCCGGTTGGGGAACACCGGGGAGCTGTTTTTT. Protein sequence: CASSLPRLGNTGELFF.

This clonotype was detected many times. CDR3 loop: CASSLEAGLYQETQYF. CDR3 nucleotide sequence: TGTGCCAGCAGTTTGGAGGCGGGACTGTACCAAGAGACCCAGTACTTC. The V gene is TRBV28, the J gene TRBJ2-5; D is possibly TRBD2 (6 bases). This CDR3 region has 16 residues. Per germline, CDR1 MDHEN and CDR2 SYDVKM. V dropped 3 bases and J dropped 0 bases, with 14 bases sitting between them.

In this sample, this clonotype turned up a few times. The J gene is TRBJ2-7, the V gene TRBV12-3 or TRBV12-4; 7 bases match TRBD1. This CDR3 is built from 14 residues. The junction had 11 bases not matched to a gene; V was cut back by 6 bases and J by 6 bases. CDR3 nucleotides: TGTGCCAGCAGGAATGACAGGGACAGACCCGAGCAGTACTTC. As protein: CASRNDRDRPEQYF.